These 14 T cell receptor beta chains were sequenced from one sample in a study of ipilimumab plus nivolumab after autologous stem cell transplantation. Repertoires were generated with immunoSEQ multiplex PCR, while TCRdb's copy carries only in-frame clones and drops some. In the table there are around 20,000 clones, 77% of which are singletons. This sample comprised PBMCs, obtained in a trial of ipilimumab plus nivolumab as post-transplant consolidation. Every receptor here comes from a male donor with diffuse large B-cell lymphoma.

V is TRBV18 and J is TRBJ1-4; tentatively, D is TRBD1 (6 bases). In germline, CDR1 is KGHSH, CDR2 LQKENI. Trimming cost V 3 bases and J 6 bases, with 11 bases left between them. This CDR3 region has 14 residues. The chain's CDR3 is CASSPGGGDEKLFF. CDR3 sequence (DNA): TGTGCCAGCTCACCTGGGGGCGGAGATGAAAAACTGTTTTTT.

There are a few counts of this clone. The V call is TRBV7-9, the J call TRBJ2-3; no definite D call. The V end was cut by 5 bases, the J end by 1 base, with 10 bases between. The CDR3 is 14 residues long. Germline assignment: CDR1 SEHNR and CDR2 FQNEAQ (reference sequence). For the CDR3, the DNA is TGTGCCAGCAGCACCGGACCGGGCACAGATACGCAGTATTTT. Its translation: CASSTGPGTDTQYF.

J is TRBJ1-2 and V is TRBV23-1; TRBD1 is a possible D gene (6 bases). TRBV23-1 is noted as an ORF with a role that remains uncertain. Trimming shortened V by 6 bases and J by 4 bases, and 18 bases separated the two germline ends. The CDR3 is made up of 15 amino acids. CDR3 coding DNA: TGCGCCAGCAGGGACCGGGACATGGATTGCTATGGCTACACCTTC. Amino acids: CASRDRDMDCYGYTF.

The V call is TRBV19, the J call TRBJ1-4, with no clear D. Between the trimmed V and J ends, which lost 6 bases and 6 bases, there was a span of 14 bases. This CDR3 is 14 amino acids long. Germline loops: CDR1 LNHDA, CDR2 SQIVND (reference sequence). The CDR3 nucleotides read TGTGCCAGTAGGGCCACGGAGATCCATGAAAAACTGTTTTTT. Translated, it gives CASRATEIHEKLFF.

J is TRBJ2-3 and V is TRBV5-1; 12 bases are a match to TRBD2. V trimming: 0 bases; J trimming: 2 bases; junction bases outside the gene matches: 4. The CDR3 is 17 amino acids. The germline V gene has CDR1 SGHRS and CDR2 YFSETQ. In DNA, the CDR3 is TGCGCCAGCAGCTTGGAACTAGCGGGGGGAAACACAGATACGCAGTATTTT. Protein: CASSLELAGGNTDTQYF.

The chain is built from TRBV6-1 and TRBJ2-7; D remains unclear. Germline lookup yields CDR1 MNHNS and CDR2 SASEGT. Between the trimmed V and J ends, which lost 6 bases and 2 bases, there was a span of 8 bases. The CDR3 totals 12 residues. The CDR3 bases are TGTGCCAGCAGCCCAGGCCCCTACGAGCAGTACTTC. Translation gives CASSPGPYEQYF.

This sequence joins TRBV5-1 and TRBJ2-2, with D perhaps matching TRBD1 or TRBD2 (5 bases each). CDR3 length: 15 amino acids. V lost 5 bases and J lost 6, with 17 bases in between. Germline values: CDR1 SGHRS, CDR2 YFSETQ. The CDR3 spells CASSEGPLQAGELFF. CDR3 DNA sequence: TGCGCCAGCAGTGAGGGACCCTTGCAGGCCGGGGAGCTGTTTTTT.

This chain links TRBV6-1 with TRBJ1-6; D gene ambiguous. Between the trimmed V and J ends, which lost 3 bases and 1 base, there was a span of 4 bases. This CDR3 comprises 14 residues. Germline V gene sequence: CDR1 MNHNS, CDR2 SASEGT. CDR3 region: CASSDVSYNSPLHF. As DNA, the CDR3 is TGTGCCAGCAGTGACGTATCCTATAATTCACCCCTCCACTTT.

This sequence joins TRBV4-1 and TRBJ2-7; the D is unclear. The V end lost 4 bases, the J end lost 0 bases, and 7 bases lay between the germline ends. Germline lookup yields CDR1 MGHRA and CDR2 YSYEKL. This CDR3 is built from 13 residues. The CDR3 DNA reads as TGCGCCAGCAGCCCGGCGAACTCCTACGAGCAGTACTTC. Amino acids: CASSPANSYEQYF.

This chain connects TRBV7-8 to TRBJ1-1; D is ambiguous. V lost 5 bases and J 6 bases, leaving 13 bases between the germline ends. Per the germline V gene, CDR1 is SGHVS and CDR2 is FQNEAQ. This CDR3 region has 13 residues. In DNA, the CDR3 is TGTGCCAGCAGCCCCCAGGTTAGGGCTGAAGCTTTCTTT. It is translated as CASSPQVRAEAFF. Full variable domain (missing parts from reference TRBV7-8 and TRBJ1-1): GAGVSQSPRYKVAKRGQDVALRCDPISGHVSLFWYQQALGQGPEFLTYFQNEAQLDKSGLPSDRFFAERPEGSVSTLKIQRTQQEDSAVYLCASSPQVRAEAFFGQGTRLTVV.

The J gene is TRBJ2-5, the V gene TRBV6-1, with 7 bases that match TRBD2. The junction had 9 bases not matched to a gene; V was cut back by 7 bases and J by 4 bases. This CDR3 region has 14 residues. Germline V gives CDR1 MNHNS, CDR2 SASEGT. The CDR3 DNA sequence: TGTGCCAGCATGCTGGGGGGGTCGGCAGAGACCCAGTACTTC. It translates to CASMLGGSAETQYF.

The genes are TRBV5-4 and TRBJ2-1; 14 bases match TRBD2. Germline V lookup: CDR1 SGHNT, CDR2 YYREEE (reference sequence). The CDR3 totals 16 residues. The trim removed 4 bases at V and 7 bases at J, leaving 7 bases unmatched. CDR3 sequence: CASSLPRLAGGNEQFF. The CDR3 DNA reads as TGTGCCAGCAGCCTGCCAAGACTAGCGGGGGGGAATGAGCAGTTCTTC.

The chain has TRBV9 and TRBJ1-4; D is possibly TRBD1 (6 bases). V lost 3 bases to trimming and J lost 0 bases, with 12 bases between them. This CDR3 region has 16 residues. Germline loops: CDR1 SGDLS, CDR2 YYNGEE. The CDR3 region has the DNA TGTGCCAGCAGCGAGGGGGGACGAGCAACTAATGAAAAACTGTTTTTT. Its translation: CASSEGGRATNEKLFF.

The rearrangement uses TRBV27 and TRBJ2-1; a weak D match, TRBD1 (5 bases). The CDR3 spans 14 residues. The germline V gene encodes CDR1 MNHEY and CDR2 SMNVEV (reference sequence). Trimming cost V 2 bases and J 5 bases, with 10 bases left between them. The CDR3 DNA reads TGTGCCAGCAGTTTAAGCAGGACAAACAATGAGCAGTTCTTC. Translation: CASSLSRTNNEQFF.